This T cell receptor (beta chain) was profiled in a study of blood T cell repertoires in COVID-19. For the study at large: In each case, the material was cDNA or gDNA derived from T cells, B-cell-depleted T cells, or PBMCs.

V was pared by 2 bases and J by 13 bases, with 8 bases of the junction left unmatched. The CDR3 is 14 residues long. Germline loops: CDR1 SGDLS, CDR2 YYNGEE. The repertoire was sequenced with immunoSEQ multiplex PCR; TCRdb's copy has only in-frame clones and lacks some. This repertoire shows 90,000 to 120,000 clones, about 90% found once; its top ten account for roughly 15%. What was sequenced was peripheral blood. This TCR was sampled from a man over 45 with acute or convalescent COVID-19. The chain recombines TRBV9 with TRBJ2-2; 10 positions agree with TRBD2. CDR3 sequence: CASSVSSGGTGLFF. CDR3 in DNA: TGTGCCAGCAGCGTCTCTAGCGGGGGAACTGGGCTGTTTTTT.